These 16 T cell receptor beta chains were all obtained from the same sample, sequenced in a study of graft-versus-host responses after intestinal transplantation. Lymphocytes (intraepithelial and lamina propria) were released by processing the graft tissue. The repertoire was sequenced with immunoSEQ multiplex PCR; TCRdb's copy has only in-frame clones and lacks some. This table holds about 9,600 clones, 80% to 90% found once. The sample consisted of ileum tissue, taken just over 700 days after intestinal transplantation. The source of these receptors is a human patient who received an intestinal transplant, so some T cells may come from the graft donor.

The sample holds a few counts of this clone. The chain couples TRBV6-1 to TRBJ2-5, with D tentatively TRBD2 (6 bases). CDR3 size: 14 residues. With 6 bases removed from V and 2 bases from J, the gap between germline ends came to 13 bases. Germline V gene sequence: CDR1 MNHNS, CDR2 SASEGT. DNA for the CDR3: TGTGCCAGCAGGCGGGACTTATTACAAGAGACCCAGTACTTC. Protein: CASRRDLLQETQYF.

This clone was observed a single time. The CDR3 reads CASSMGGLDYGYTF. In nucleotides, the CDR3 is TGTGCCAGCAGCATGGGCGGCCTTGACTATGGCTACACCTTC. The chain recombines TRBV7-9 with TRBJ1-2; no reliable D call. V lost 5 bases and J lost 3, with 13 bases in between. This CDR3 is built from 14 residues. The germline V gene has CDR1 SEHNR and CDR2 FQNEAQ (reference sequence).

The gene calls are TRBV2 and TRBJ1-6, with no clear D. Looked up from germline, CDR1 is SNHLY and CDR2 is FYNNEI. The V and J ends lost 4 bases and 8 bases respectively, with 15 bases between them. CDR3 length: 15 residues. CDR3 sequence (DNA): TGTGCCAGCAGTGTACGGCAAGCTTGGGATTCACCCCTCCACTTT. Translation gives CASSVRQAWDSPLHF.

The chain couples TRBV5-1 to TRBJ1-6; D is ambiguous. V was trimmed by 4 bases and J by 13 bases, leaving 21 bases between them. The CDR3 length is 15 residues. Germline CDR1 is SGHRS and CDR2 is YFSETQ. The DNA for the CDR3 is TGCGCCAGCAGCCGGGAAGTGATCTCAGGCGGTCCCCTCCACTTT. Encoded protein: CASSREVISGGPLHF.

The rearrangement joins TRBV29-1 to TRBJ2-7; TRBD1 matches 10 bases. The CDR3 length is 14 residues. With 6 bases clipped from V and 1 base from J, the junction kept 6 bases outside the gene matches. Germline-derived CDR1 and CDR2 are SQVTM and ANQGSEA. CDR3 nucleotide sequence: TGCAGCGTACTCTCGGACAGGGGGTCCTACGAGCAGTACTTC. Protein: CSVLSDRGSYEQYF.

On this clone itself: The identical CDR3 is also encoded by other nucleotide sequences in the sample. The rearrangement uses TRBV6-5 and TRBJ1-1, with D hard to call. The germline V and J ends were trimmed by 0 bases and 8 bases, with 4 bases remaining between them. Per germline, CDR1 MNHEY and CDR2 SVGAGI. The CDR3 is 11 amino acids. The chain's CDR3 is CASSYSGEAFF. CDR3 nucleotides: TGTGCCAGCAGTTACTCGGGAGAAGCTTTCTTT.

The chain is built from TRBV30 and TRBJ1-3; D is uncertain. CDR3 length: 13 residues. The V gene's germline CDR1 is GTSNPN and CDR2 SVGIG (reference sequence). Trimming stripped 5 bases from V and 1 base from J, with 9 bases between. The CDR3, as DNA: TGTGCCTGGGACGGAACTTCTGGAAACACCATATATTTT. Its translation: CAWDGTSGNTIYF. The full variable domain, with the rest looked up from reference TRBV30 and TRBJ1-3, is SQTIHQWPATLVQPVGSPLSLECTVEGTSNPNLYWYRQAAGRGLQLLFYSVGIGQISSEVPQNLSASRPQDRQFILSSKKLLLSDSGFYLCAWDGTSGNTIYFGEGSWLTVV.

V is TRBV5-3 and J is TRBJ2-1, with unresolved D. TRBV5-3 is an ORF, and what it does is uncertain. V lost 4 bases to trimming and J lost 3 bases, with 20 bases between them. The CDR3 sequence is 17 residues long. In DNA form, the CDR3 reads TGTGCCAGAAGCCATTTACCTAGGGCCAGCAACTACAATGAGCAGTTCTTC. Its protein is CARSHLPRASNYNEQFF.

The chain recombines TRBV12-5 with TRBJ1-6; D not resolved. This CDR3 spans 13 amino acids. Germline CDR1 and CDR2: LGHNT and FRNRAP. V dropped 0 bases and J dropped 10 bases, with 7 bases sitting between them. The CDR3 DNA is TGTGCTAGTGGTTTGGTAGACGGGTCACCCCTCCACTTT. It translates to CASGLVDGSPLHF. Drawing the rest from reference TRBV12-5 and TRBJ1-6, the complete variable domain is DARVTQTPRHKVTEMGQEVTMRCQPILGHNTVFWYRQTMMQGLELLAYFRNRAPLDDSGMPKDRFSAEMPDATLATLKIQPSEPRDSAVYFCASGLVDGSPLHFGNGTRLTVT.

The chain combines TRBV16 with TRBJ1-5; a weak D match, TRBD1 (5 bases). CDR1 KGHSY and CDR2 FQNENV come from the germline V gene. There are 17 residues in the CDR3. The V end lost 2 bases, the J end lost 5 bases, and 19 bases lay between the germline ends. CDR3 sequence (DNA): TGTGCCAGCAGCCAAGGGATTAGGGTCAGGGAACATCAGCCCCAGCATTTT. Residues: CASSQGIRVREHQPQHF.

The chain employs TRBV9 and TRBJ2-5; D uncertain. The J call is uncertain, as TRBJ2-7 better fits the DNA end. The CDR3 spans 14 residues. Germline CDR1 and CDR2: SGDLS and YYNGEE. The CDR3 reads CASSVVPTLYEQYF. CDR3 bases: TGTGCCAGCAGCGTAGTCCCGACACTTTACGAGCAGTACTTC.

The chain carries TRBV5-1 and TRBJ2-5; TRBD1 might be the D (5 bases). Germline-derived CDR1 and CDR2 are SGHRS and YFSETQ. The CDR3 is made up of 15 amino acids. Between the trimmed V and J ends, which lost 6 bases and 3 bases, there was a span of 18 bases. For the CDR3, the DNA is TGCGCCAGCAAATCACAGCCCGGACACAAAGAGACCCAGTACTTC. Protein sequence: CASKSQPGHKETQYF.

As DNA, the CDR3 is TGTGCCAGCAGCCCATCCATAGAGGGATACTACGAGCAGTACTTC. Residues: CASSPSIEGYYEQYF. The V call is TRBV7-9, the J call TRBJ2-7; D may be TRBD2 (5 bases). The CDR3 totals 15 residues. Germline-derived CDR1 and CDR2 are SEHNR and FQNEAQ (reference sequence). With 5 bases removed from V and 3 bases from J, the gap between germline ends came to 17 bases.

The chain uses TRBV2 and TRBJ2-5; no definite D call. The DNA matches TRBJ2-7 better at its end, which makes the J call doubtful. The germline V gene encodes CDR1 SNHLY and CDR2 FYNNEI. This CDR3 is built from 13 residues. The CDR3 bases are TGTGCCAGCAGTGATACAGAAACCTACGAGCAGTACTTC. Protein product: CASSDTETYEQYF.

The chain employs TRBV19 and TRBJ2-5; D not resolved. This CDR3 has 11 amino acids. The V gene lost 0 bases and the J gene lost 4 bases, with 0 bases spanning the gap. Germline V gene data show CDR1 as LNHDA and CDR2 as SQIVND (reference sequence). The chain's CDR3 is CASSIEETQYF. CDR3 coding DNA: TGTGCCAGTAGTATAGAAGAGACCCAGTACTTC.

The gene calls are TRBV2 and TRBJ1-5, with 7 bases fitting TRBD1. CDR1 and CDR2 from the germline V gene are SNHLY and FYNNEI. This CDR3 region has 15 residues. V gave up 8 bases and J gave up 4 bases; unmatched junction bases: 11. Here the CDR3 DNA reads TGTGCCAGCGACAGGGAGGGGCAGCGAAATCAGCCCCAGCATTTT. Its protein is CASDREGQRNQPQHF. The variable domain in full, with the rest retrieved from reference TRBV2 and TRBJ1-5, is EPEVTQTPSHQVTQMGQEVILRCVPISNHLYFYWYRQILGQKVEFLVSFYNNEISEKSEIFDDQFSVERPDGSNFTLKIRSTKLEDSAMYFCASDREGQRNQPQHFGDGTRLSIL.